Listed here are 8 T cell receptor beta chains from one sample, sequenced in a study of radiotherapy plus CTLA-4 blockade in lung cancer. The data were produced by immunoSEQ multiplex PCR, yet TCRdb's version contains in-frame clones alone and is incomplete. The sample has roughly 110,000 clones; approximately 81% are singletons. Sample: peripheral blood, taken from a patient treated with radiotherapy plus ipilimumab. These receptor sequences come from a human donor with non-small cell lung cancer that progressed on radiotherapy plus ipilimumab. Some clones in this sample may be carry-over from other donors' samples.

The J gene is TRBJ2-5, the V gene TRBV7-2, with D maybe TRBD2 (5 bases). This CDR3 spans 14 amino acids. Germline V lookup: CDR1 SGHTA, CDR2 FQGNSA. The V and J ends lost 4 bases and 5 bases respectively, with 14 bases between them. The CDR3 is CASSYQGSAETQYF. The CDR3 bases are TGTGCCAGCAGCTACCAAGGGAGCGCGGAGACCCAGTACTTC.

In DNA, the CDR3 is TGTGCCAGTAGTATATCCGCAGGGAATAATTCACCCCTCCACTTT. Its protein product is CASSISAGNNSPLHF. V usage is TRBV19 and J usage is TRBJ1-6; D possibly corresponds to TRBD1 (5 bases). CDR1 is LNHDA, CDR2 SQIVND, per germline (reference sequence). This CDR3 contains 15 residues. Deletions cut 2 bases from V and 5 bases from J, with 10 bases between.

The CDR3 DNA follows: TGTGGGGTAAGCCGCGACTCTGGGGCCAACGTCCTGACTTTC. It is translated as CGVSRDSGANVLTF. The rearrangement joins TRBV5-4 to TRBJ2-6; D is unresolved. Germline loops: CDR1 SGHNT, CDR2 YYREEE (reference sequence). The CDR3 spans 14 residues.

J is TRBJ1-2 and V is TRBV27; 8 bases map to TRBD1. The CDR3 spans 16 residues. The ends lost 5 bases at V and 0 bases at J; junction bases unmatched: 8. Germline V CDR1 and CDR2: MNHEY, SMNVEV (reference sequence). This CDR3 is CASSPGTGAANYGYTF. The CDR3 DNA reads TGTGCCAGCAGTCCAGGGACAGGCGCAGCTAACTATGGCTACACCTTC.

Concerning this clone itself: Mismatch with germline at one junction end may stem from a read error. The J gene is TRBJ2-1, the V gene TRBV6-6; TRBD2 aligns across 7 bases. The CDR3 runs to 15 residues. Germline lookup yields CDR1 MNHNY and CDR2 SVGAGI (reference sequence). CDR3: CASSYWTSAYNEQFF. CDR3 DNA sequence: TGTGCCAGCAGCTACTGGACTAGTGCTTACAATGAGCAGTTCTTC.

The V gene is TRBV11-3, the J gene TRBJ2-2; D gene ambiguous. This CDR3 region has 14 residues. The V and J ends lost 1 base and 1 base respectively, with 4 bases between them. CDR1 is SGHNT and CDR2 is YENEEA in the germline V gene. CDR3 sequence (DNA): TGTGCCAGCAGCTTAGGAGGGAACACCGGGGAGCTGTTTTTT. This translates into CASSLGGNTGELFF.

The gene calls are TRBV29-1 and TRBJ1-1; D possibly corresponds to TRBD1 (5 bases). Germline V gene lookup returns CDR1 SQVTM and CDR2 ANQGSEA. This CDR3 has 18 amino acids. Trimming removed 4 bases from V and 1 base from J, with 25 bases in between. CDR3 bases: TGCAGCGTTGGCCCCGGGCCTGGGGAGGGGACTAAGAACACTGAAGCTTTCTTT. Translated, it gives CSVGPGPGEGTKNTEAFF.

Regarding this clone: One end of the junction varies from germline; a read error may be responsible. The V call is TRBV7-8, the J call TRBJ1-1, with TRBD1 matching over 9 bases. The length of the CDR3 is 11 residues. CDR1 and CDR2 (germline): SGHVS, FQNEAQ. CDR3 sequence (DNA): TGTGCCAGCAGCTTAGCCGGGACAGGGAGCTTT. Amino acids: CASSLAGTGSF.